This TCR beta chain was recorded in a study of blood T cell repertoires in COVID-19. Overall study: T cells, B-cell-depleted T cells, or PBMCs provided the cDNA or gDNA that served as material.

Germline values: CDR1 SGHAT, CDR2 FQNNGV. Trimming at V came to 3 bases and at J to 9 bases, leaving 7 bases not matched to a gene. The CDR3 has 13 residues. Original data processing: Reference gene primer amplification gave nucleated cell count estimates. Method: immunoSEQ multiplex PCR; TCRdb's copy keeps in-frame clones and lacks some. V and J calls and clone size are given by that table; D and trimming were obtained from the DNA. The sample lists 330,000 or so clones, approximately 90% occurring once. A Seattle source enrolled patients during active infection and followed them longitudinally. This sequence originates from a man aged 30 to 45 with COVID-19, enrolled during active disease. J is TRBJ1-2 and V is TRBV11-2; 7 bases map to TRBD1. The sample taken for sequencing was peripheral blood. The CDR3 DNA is TGTGCCAGCAGCTTCCGGGACAGTGGCAGCTACACCTTC. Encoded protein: CASSFRDSGSYTF. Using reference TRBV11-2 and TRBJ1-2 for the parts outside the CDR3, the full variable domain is EAGVAQSPRYKIIEKRQSVAFWCNPISGHATLYWYQQILGQGPKLLIQFQNNGVVDDSQLPKDRFSAERLKGVDSTLKIQPAKLEDSAVYLCASSFRDSGSYTFGSGTRLTVV.